The rows below give T cell receptor beta chains drawn from one sample of a study of cytomegalovirus exposure and HLA in healthy donors. This table comes from immunoSEQ multiplex PCR, and its TCRdb copy is limited to in-frame clones, with some not included. In the table there are 200,000 or so clones, approximately 88% of which are singletons. The sample comprised PBMCs. The source of these receptors is a boy younger than 10 in good health and CMV-seronegative. Each CDR3 is given with its conserved first and last residue. The D gene is left open where the match is weak. Only some rows state a clone size, as once, few, many or a class for expanded clones.

TRBJ1-4 TRBV27 - - CASSLSQWREKLFF TGTGCCAGCAGTTTATCTCAGTGGAGGGAAAAACTGTTTTTT
TRBJ2-7 TRBV5-6 - TRBD2 CASSLGVSGRWDPYEQYF TGTGCCAGCAGCTTGGGAGTTAGCGGGAGGTGGGACCCCTACGAGCAGTACTTC
TRBJ1-2 TRBV30 - - CAWSVGRVGGYTF TGTGCCTGGAGTGTAGGCAGGGTCGGCGGCTATACCTTC
TRBJ2-3 TRBV6-4 few TRBD2 CASSDETSGGDTDTQYF TGTGCCAGCAGTGACGAGACTAGCGGGGGTGACACAGATACGCAGTATTTT
TRBJ1-2 TRBV29-1 - - CSVAGASANYGYPF TGCAGCGTCGCGGGTGCGTCAGCTAACTATGGCTACCCCTTC
TRBJ1-6 TRBV10-3 - TRBD1 CAISENRGRDNSPLHF TGTGCCATCAGTGAAAATAGGGGGCGAGATAATTCACCCCTCCACTTT
TRBJ2-5 TRBV25-1 - TRBD2 CASSEATSGRQYF TGTGCCAGCAGTGAAGCGACTAGCGGGAGGCAGTACTTC
TRBJ1-5 TRBV9 - TRBD1 CASSVGDRLNQPQHF TGTGCCAGCAGCGTAGGGGACAGGCTCAATCAGCCCCAGCATTTT
TRBJ2-6 TRBV5-1 - - CASSRVGGIAGANVLTF TGCGCCAGCAGCCGGGTTGGGGGGATTGCTGGGGCCAACGTCCTGACTTTC
TRBJ2-1 TRBV13 medium-sized TRBD1 CASSPGTGVLYNEQFF TGTGCCAGCAGCCCAGGGACAGGGGTCCTCTACAATGAGCAGTTCTTC
TRBJ2-5 TRBV7-2 - TRBD2 CASSPGLVGQETQYF TGTGCCAGCAGCCCCGGACTAGTCGGGCAAGAGACCCAGTACTTC
TRBJ1-6 TRBV18 - - CASSPRNNRDYNSPLHF TGTGCCAGCTCACCACGGAATAACAGGGACTATAATTCACCCCTCCACTTT
TRBJ2-6 TRBV27 - - CASSFLSGANVLTF TGTGCCAGCAGTTTTCTATCTGGGGCCAACGTCCTGACTTTC
TRBJ1-2 TRBV5-1 - TRBD1 CASSLGTGYGYTF TGCGCCAGCAGCTTAGGGACAGGTTATGGCTACACCTTC
TRBJ1-1 TRBV19 - TRBD1 CASRGNQGDAEAFF TGTGCCAGTAGGGGAAATCAGGGGGACGCTGAAGCTTTCTTT
TRBJ2-7 TRBV6-6 - TRBD1 CASSSSQGAYEQYF TGTGCCAGCAGTTCATCCCAGGGGGCCTACGAGCAGTACTTC
TRBJ1-1 TRBV6-6 few - CASITGGVGTEAFF TGTGCCAGCATCACTGGAGGGGTGGGTACTGAAGCTTTCTTT
TRBJ2-1 TRBV2 - TRBD2 CASRTGLAGGLTYNEQFF TGTGCCAGCAGGACGGGACTAGCGGGGGGCCTTACCTACAATGAGCAGTTCTTC
TRBJ2-5 TRBV5-1 - - CASSLGTAQETQYF TGCGCCAGCAGCTTGGGGACAGCCCAAGAGACCCAGTACTTC
TRBJ2-7 TRBV19 - - CASSPRRGPYEQYF TGTGCCAGTAGTCCCCGTAGAGGCCCTTACGAGCAGTACTTC
TRBJ2-5 TRBV5-1 - - CASSLGPGDETQYF TGCGCCAGCAGCTTGGGTCCAGGGGACGAGACCCAGTACTTC
TRBJ2-5 TRBV5-6 - TRBD1 CASSLLDREQETQYF TGTGCCAGCAGCTTGCTGGACAGGGAGCAAGAGACCCAGTACTTC
TRBJ2-2 TRBV6-5 - - CASSYKTTGELFF TGTGCCAGCAGTTATAAGACTACCGGGGAGCTGTTTTTT
TRBJ2-3 TRBV5-6 - - CASSRGLPSTDTQYF TGTGCCAGCAGCCGGGGTCTCCCTAGCACAGATACGCAGTATTTT
TRBJ2-1 TRBV27 - TRBD2 CASSFSGGYEQFF TGTGCCAGCAGTTTCTCGGGGGGTTATGAGCAGTTCTTC
TRBJ1-1 TRBV27 few - CASSLWADTEAFF TGTGCCAGCAGTCTGTGGGCCGACACTGAAGCTTTCTTT
TRBJ2-1 TRBV2 - - CASSDDRRLGAGSYNEQFF TGTGCCAGCAGTGACGACAGGCGATTAGGAGCGGGGTCCTACAATGAGCAGTTCTTC
TRBJ2-7 TRBV6-1 - TRBD2 CASNGLASYEQYF TGTGCCAGCAACGGACTAGCGTCCTACGAGCAGTACTTC
TRBJ2-5 TRBV4-2 - - CASSQNRGGEQETQYF TGTGCCAGCAGCCAAAACCGAGGGGGGGAACAAGAGACCCAGTACTTC
TRBJ1-1 TRBV27 once - CASSSPLGAFF TGTGCCAGCAGTTCCCCGCTGGGCGCTTTCTTT
TRBJ1-1 TRBV9 few - CASSVASDRNTEAFF TGTGCCAGCAGCGTAGCTTCGGACAGAAACACTGAAGCTTTCTTT
TRBJ2-3 TRBV6-1 - TRBD2 CASSRGLAGMYF TGTGCCAGCAGTCGGGGACTAGCGGGAATGTATTTT
TRBJ2-1 TRBV5-1 - TRBD2 CASSLLLAGSYNEQFF TGCGCCAGCAGCTTGTTGCTAGCGGGTTCCTACAATGAGCAGTTCTTC
TRBJ2-1 TRBV6-5 - TRBD2 CASSKPGGNEQFF TGTGCCAGCAGTAAACCGGGGGGGAATGAGCAGTTCTTC
TRBJ1-1 TRBV6-1 - - CASRWRGTEAFF TGTGCCAGCAGGTGGAGGGGCACTGAAGCTTTCTTT
TRBJ1-2 TRBV5-1 - TRBD1 CASSLEGTVGGYTF TGCGCCAGCAGCTTGGAGGGGACAGTGGGGGGCTACACCTTC